This TCR beta chain appears in the sequencing data of a study of cytomegalovirus exposure and HLA in healthy donors (dated by TCRdb to 2016 to 2017). Background on the whole study: An earlier analysis of roughly 610 of the donors reported roughly 300 Gb of sequence data and roughly 120 million unique TCR beta sequences obtained from approximately 180 million T cells. Approximately 310 gigabases of sequencing data and approximately 80 million unique TCR sequences were included in an early release covering roughly 600 HLA-typed donors. Of the 398 genotyped donors, approximately 80% fell in the genetic ancestry cluster associated with self-reported Caucasian donors. The study aimed to test whether cataloging public T cell receptors could reveal signatures of past pathogen exposure. Using immunosequencing, the study profiled T cell repertoires from about 610 subjects and related those repertoires to cytomegalovirus serostatus. A separate validation cohort of roughly 130 different subjects was used in addition to the roughly 720-subject first cohort. To predict cytomegalovirus infection status, the study combined high-throughput TCR immunosequencing, statistical association of individual TCRs with disease status, and machine learning. A later analysis re-analyzed previously published TCR beta repertoires from 666 donors and added high-resolution HLA genotyping to study TCR occurrence patterns. Rather than using new phenotypic data, the later analysis identified candidate immune exposures from TCR beta sequences and from how often those sequences occurred across donors. To decide whether each TCR beta V gene segment behaved as functional or pseudogenic, an earlier analysis of approximately 590 of the donors relied on high-throughput TCR beta sequencing. Donor age, sex, ethnicity and CMV serostatus were collected together with the repertoire data. A later genetic analysis took genome-wide SNP genotypes for about 65% of the 666 donors and used that subset as a discovery cohort. All discovery cohort repertoires had been generated using a single sequencing platform. Class I and class II HLA loci were covered by the typing at four-digit resolution. The number of typed donors differed by locus: about 620-640 for A, B, C, DRB1 and DQB1; 522 for DQA1; around 610 for DPA1; and some 450 for DPB1. Roughly 5 DR-DQ haplotypes were handled as single units for association and clustering because linkage in the cohort was strong. Among some 400 genotyped donors of the cohort, an average of roughly 230,000 unique TCR beta nucleotide sequences was sequenced per donor, of which roughly 17% were non-productive.

The protocol used for the library was the immunoSEQ multiplex PCR assay. A mixture of 60 forward primers for TCR Vbeta segments and 13 reverse primers for TCR Jbeta segments was used in the multiplex PCR. Amplification of the CDR3 region of rearranged TCR beta genes was performed with a multiplex PCR assay on genomic DNA. The amplified TCR beta libraries were sequenced on the Illumina HiSeq System as 87-base-pair reads. In the original analysis: A later analysis counted about 80 million unique TCR beta chains across the 666 repertoires, and roughly 11 million of these chains were shared by at least two donors. A nearest-neighbor algorithm error-corrected the raw reads and collapsed the reads into unique sequences, merging closely related sequences to remove PCR and sequencing errors. V, D and J gene segments were assigned by aligning CDR3 sequences to IMGT reference sequences. For a sequence to be retained, at least a six-nucleotide match to both a V gene segment and a J gene segment was required. Rearrangements were classified as productive when the CDR3 lacked stop codons and remained in frame with V and J, and all other rearrangements were classified as non-productive. Following IMGT convention, CDR3 was defined as the stretch from the second conserved V-encoded cysteine to the conserved J-encoded phenylalanine. The earlier analysis of about 610 of the donors excluded any sequence lacking an unambiguous match to a single V gene segment. In an earlier analysis of more than 500 of the donors, a V segment was called functional when productive rearrangements were above 56.7%, and segregating when the standard deviation between donors exceeded 5%. A statistical classification framework was developed to diagnose cytomegalovirus status using the catalog of TCR beta chain sequences. A later analysis assigned V and J genes by comparing TCR nucleotide sequences with IMGT/GENE-DB human TR gene sequences. The TCRdist pipeline was used in a later analysis to assign CDR3 sequences and most-parsimonious VDJ recombination scenarios. A later analysis defined each TCR beta chain by its CDR3 amino acid sequence plus V-gene family, and excluded reads lacking a unique V-gene family. In a later analysis, approximately 640 highly shared, low-generation-probability nucleotide sequences were removed to address suspected cross-contamination and a sequencing artifact. For each public chain, a later analysis derived a clonal expansion index from normalized ranks of inferred template counts within each repertoire. Generation probabilities in a later analysis came from a VDJ recombination model fitted to out-of-frame rearrangements, and those results were checked against IGoR. A later analysis scored TCR-TCR, TCR-HLA and TCR-CMV co-occurrence with hypergeometric tests, applying a repertoire-size bias correction to TCR pairs. A later analysis estimated false discovery rates by permuting HLA or CMV assignments 20 times. In a later analysis, co-occurring TCRs were grouped with DBSCAN, and TCRdist sequence similarity was added when clustering was performed within HLA-allele-positive subsets. For co-occurrence clustering, repertoires with fewer than 30,000 or more than 120,000 public chains were excluded, along with roughly 5 repertoires with anomalous nucleotide sharing. Here the immuneACCESS table is served through TCRdb, limited to in-frame sequences with V and J called. Missing clones are a known gap in these copies; in checked studies unresolved V genes cover under half, and the rest lacks a known reason. For V, J and clone size, that table is used; D and trimming come from the DNA. For this sample the table gives approximately 160,000 clones, of which 60% to 85% were detected only once. Of the sample, 7.4% is held by the ten largest clones.

The cohort consisted of 666 healthy bone marrow donors. Cohort members were all nominally healthy when sampled, although unrecorded immune exposures were likely present. The donor was CMV seropositive and was included in the group of 289 seropositive cohort members. Every donor gave a peripheral blood sample, and the peripheral blood mononuclear cells from that sample were used for TCR beta sequencing. The Qiagen DNeasy Blood Extraction Kit was used to extract genomic DNA from the blood cell samples. Results the study describes overall, beyond this receptor: Specific HLA alleles were associated with roughly 16,000 TCR beta sequences at a false discovery rate of 0.05 in a later analysis. When HLA alleles, especially DR and DQ, strongly co-occurred, attributing TCR associations to individual alleles was difficult. In a later analysis, most CMV-associated TCR beta chains were found to appear HLA-restricted, with HLA associations seemingly driven largely by CMV exposure. The study listed 164 TCR beta chains as associated with cytomegalovirus. V-gene and J-gene trimming of TCR beta chains was associated with a missense DCLRE1C variant in a later genetic analysis, and the association was replicated in an independent cohort. Correlated functional status among segregating V segments might reflect linkage disequilibrium, but an unknown experimental factor could not be ruled out. Across donors, most TCR sequences were observed very rarely, whereas some public TCRs were present in many individuals. The presence/absence analyses assumed that sequencing depth was roughly uniform across donors, and that assumption may not be true. Compared with the approximately 600-donor mean, donors in an Asian-associated ancestry cluster had fewer N-insertions in productive TCRs, according to a later genetic analysis. A few of the identified cytomegalovirus-associated TCR beta chains were confirmed in vitro to be specific for cytomegalovirus antigens. In a later analysis, HLA-associated TCR beta chains showed more clonal expansion and lower generation probabilities than non-associated chains that were equally common. Because counts were too low, under 20 rarely observed V segments, including chromosome 9 orphons, were left out of the earlier analysis of roughly 600 of the donors. According to a later analysis, parvovirus B19, influenza, CMV and Epstein-Barr virus appeared linked to several top co-occurrence clusters. In this cohort, only TCR beta chains were sequenced, and detectable features were limited by the absence of alpha or paired-chain data. Broadly in line with IMGT annotations, most TCR beta V segments showed up in productive rearrangements about 87% or about 30% of the time in an earlier analysis of about 500 of the donors. Because some donors lacked HLA typing at each locus, the association tests relied only on the typed subset. The classifier was reported to diagnose cytomegalovirus status with high specificity and sensitivity in both the original cohort and the validation cohort. The 87-base-pair reads could not distinguish some IMGT-functional V segments, including TRBV6-2 and TRBV6-3, so those segments were excluded. The authors suggested that the approach could potentially be extended to other disease states and immunological phenotypes. A cluster of highly shared sequence variants was judged likely to be a technical artifact of the sequencing pipeline. For the cohort, immune exposure information was limited to CMV serostatus. A further reported finding was that TCR beta sequences accurately predicted the HLA-A and HLA-B alleles for most subjects in the first cohort. In a later analysis, TCR association rates were found to vary across HLA loci, with the most associated TCRs seen for DRB1 alleles and the fewest for HLA-C alleles.

V is pared back by 7 bases and J by 1 base, with 13 bases lying between the germline termini. The germline V gene encodes CDR1 LNHDA and CDR2 SQIVND (reference sequence). The CDR3 holds 14 amino acids from the cysteine to the phenylalanine. The only DNA kept is the CDR3, 42 bases in frame from the first base. Notes on this clone: Its antigen is unknown. Base qualities are missing; no much larger clone stands one base away.

This TCR was recovered from a male donor in good health and CMV-seropositive. The rearrangement combines TRBV19 with TRBJ1-2; a confident D gene designation cannot be given. Sample: PBMCs. This receptor has the CDR3 CASTGPGDNYGYTF. The DNA sequence is as follows: TGTGCCAGTACAGGTCCCGGGGATAACTATGGCTACACCTTC. Outside the CDR3, residues come from the reference TRBV19 and TRBJ1-2 proteins, so the full variable domain is: DGGITQSPKYLFRKEGQNVTLSCEQNLNHDAMYWYRQDPGQGLRLIYYSQIVNDFQKGDIAEGYSVSREKKESFPLTVTSAQKNPTAFYLCASTGPGDNYGYTFGSGTRLTVV.